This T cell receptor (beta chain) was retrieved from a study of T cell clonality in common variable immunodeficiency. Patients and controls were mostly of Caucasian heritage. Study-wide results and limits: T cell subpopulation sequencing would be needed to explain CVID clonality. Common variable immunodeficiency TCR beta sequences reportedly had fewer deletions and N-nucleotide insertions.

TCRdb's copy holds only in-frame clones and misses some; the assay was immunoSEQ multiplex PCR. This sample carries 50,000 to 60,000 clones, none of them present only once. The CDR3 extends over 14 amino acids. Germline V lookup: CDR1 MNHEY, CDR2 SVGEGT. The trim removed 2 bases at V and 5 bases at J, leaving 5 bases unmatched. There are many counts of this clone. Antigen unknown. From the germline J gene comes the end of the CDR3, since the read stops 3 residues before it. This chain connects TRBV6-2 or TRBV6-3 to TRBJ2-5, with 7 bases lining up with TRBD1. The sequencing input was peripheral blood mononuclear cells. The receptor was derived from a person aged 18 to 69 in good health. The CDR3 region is CASSYGDSHETQYF. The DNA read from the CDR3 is TGTGCCAGCAGTTACGGGGACAGCCATGAGACC.